This TCR beta chain was sequenced for a study of blood T cell repertoires in COVID-19. Participants, about 18 to 90 years old, spanned 25 or so US areas. The CDR3 runs 18 residues. With 2 bases clipped from V and 4 bases from J, the junction kept 8 bases outside the gene matches. Germline lookup yields CDR1 MNHEY and CDR2 SVGEGT. Original methodology: Amplification of reference gene primers was used by the study to estimate nucleated cell counts. Sequenced by immunoSEQ multiplex PCR; TCRdb stores in-frame clones only, minus some. Clone size and V and J calls were adopted from that table, with D and trimming inferred from the DNA. The repertoire consists of some 200,000 clones, with approximately 80% occurring once and the leading ten covering 1.3%.

Sequences were obtained from PBMCs or T cells enriched from blood (not recorded which). This clonotype was sampled from a woman in her thirties or forties with acute COVID-19. This chain links TRBV6-2 or TRBV6-3 with TRBJ2-2; 12 bases are a match to TRBD2. CDR3 loop: CASSYASSGGAITGELFF. The CDR3 region has the DNA TGTGCCAGCAGTTACGCGTCTAGCGGGGGGGCAATCACCGGGGAGCTGTTTTTT.